The rows below give T cell receptor beta chains drawn from one sample of a study of read filtering for tumor transcriptome and immune sequencing. TCRdb analysed the reads with MiXCR anew, one entry per CDR3 protein. The sample shows 39,000 or so distinct CDR3 sequences, roughly an eighth of them seen only once. The sequenced sample consisted of a population of CD138-negative cells sorted from bone marrow. The receptors here all came from a donor aged 40 or over with multiple myeloma. The CDR3 runs from the conserved cysteine through the conserved F or W. Fields, in order: V gene, D gene, clone size, J gene, CDR3 protein, CDR3 DNA. A D gene is named only where the DNA matches it firmly. The listing skips clone size in some rows; elsewhere it reads once, few, many or a size class.

>TRBV27|TRBD2|many|TRBJ2-7
CASTNRRGAGVHEQYF
TGTGCCAGCACTAACCGCAGGGGAGCGGGAGTTCACGAGCAGTACTTC
>TRBV2|TRBD1|medium-sized|TRBJ2-1
CASRSGTGASNEQFF
TGTGCCAGCAGGAGCGGGACAGGGGCTTCGAATGAGCAGTTCTTC
>TRBV5-1|NA|many|TRBJ2-7
CASSLVGGEQYF
TGCGCCAGCAGCTTGGTTGGAGGCGAGCAGTACTTC
>TRBV5-1|NA|many|TRBJ2-5
CASSLDLAGSFQETQYF
TGCGCCAGCAGTCTTGACTTGGCGGGATCATTCCAAGAGACCCAGTACTTC
>TRBV7-2|NA|many|TRBJ2-1
CASSSSRLQGGFRKQFF
TGTGCCAGCAGCTCTTCCCGACTACAGGGGGGGTTTCGGAAGCAGTTCTTC
>TRBV11-2|NA|many|TRBJ2-7
CASSFASSYEQYF
TGTGCCAGCAGCTTTGCCAGCTCCTACGAGCAGTACTTC
>TRBV6-6|NA|many|TRBJ1-5
CASTLDNQPQHF
TGTGCCAGCACTCTTGACAATCAGCCCCAGCATTTT
>TRBV7-6|TRBD1|many|TRBJ2-3
CASSLTGQGSTDTQYF
TGTGCCAGCAGCTTAACGGGACAGGGGAGCACAGATACGCAGTATTTT
>TRBV9|NA|many|TRBJ2-1
CASSAEQVFSYNEQFF
TGTGCCAGCAGCGCCGAACAGGTCTTCTCCTACAATGAGCAGTTCTTC
>TRBV29-1|NA|many|TRBJ2-5
CSVAASSRETQYF
TGCAGCGTTGCCGCGAGTTCCCGGGAGACCCAGTACTTC
>TRBV30|TRBD1|many|TRBJ1-1
CACPGQVNTEAFF
TGTGCCTGTCCGGGACAGGTCAACACTGAAGCTTTCTTT
>TRBV11-3|NA|once|TRBJ2-7
CASSFAGTYEQYF
TGTGCCAGCAGCTTCGCAGGGACCTACGAGCAGTACTTC
>TRBV3-1|NA|many|TRBJ2-1
CASSQPTSLAGYNEQFF
TGTGCCAGCAGCCAACCGACGTCACTAGCAGGTTACAATGAGCAGTTCTTC
>TRBV4-1|NA|many|TRBJ1-1
CASSQGFGANTEAFF
TGCGCCAGCAGCCAAGGGTTTGGAGCGAACACTGAAGCTTTCTTT
>TRBV11-2|TRBD2|NA|TRBJ2-2
CASSRPSGEDTGELFF
TGTGCCAGCAGCCGCCCTAGCGGAGAGGACACCGGGGAGCTGTTTTTT
>TRBV18|NA|many|TRBJ2-3
CASSPQGSTDTQYF
TGTGCCAGCTCACCCCAGGGTAGCACAGATACGCAGTATTTT
>TRBV20-1|NA|many|TRBJ2-6
CSATEGRGANVLTF
TGCAGTGCTACCGAGGGGAGAGGGGCCAACGTCCTGACTTTC